The clone carrying this T cell receptor (beta chain) was detected many times. One entry per CDR3 protein results from TCRdb running MiXCR on the RACE reads. The repertoire includes about 110,000 distinct CDR3 sequences, 9.2% of them detected once, and about 3% sits in the top ten. Specified time point: patch test 2, 6 weeks after DPC sensitization. Documented treatment: therapeutic diphenylcyclopropenone sensitization with weekly scalp DPC. These data are taken from a study of human T cells and chemical hapten exposure. Study details: Minor pooled library volume differences mainly drove per-sample TCR yield variation.

This CDR3 is 17 amino acids long. V was clipped by 6 bases and J by 0 bases; unmatched bases: 8. CDR1 is MNHEY, CDR2 SVGEGT, per germline. The origin of this receptor is a woman aged 40 to 50 with alopecia areata. Some clones in this sample may be carry-over from other donors' samples. The rearrangement uses TRBV6-2 or TRBV6-3 and TRBJ1-6, with 7 bases fitting TRBD1. The sample consisted of whole blood, taken in connection with sensitization to the hapten diphenylcyclopropenone (DPC). The CDR3 loop reads CASRTGQLISYNSPLHF. The CDR3 region has the DNA TGTGCCAGCAGGACGGGACAGCTTATCTCCTATAATTCACCCCTCCACTTT.